Shown below are 20 T cell receptor beta chains from a single sample sequenced in a study of cytomegalovirus exposure and HLA in healthy donors. Primers: 60 Vbeta forward and 13 Jbeta reverse. Clones were sequenced by immunoSEQ multiplex PCR, and TCRdb holds only the in-frame ones, with some missing. Here the sample spans around 150,000 clones, roughly four fifths being singletons. Sequences were obtained from PBMCs. These TCRs come from a woman between 50 and 59 years old in good health and CMV-seronegative.

Here the CDR3 reads CASSLQAGGSYNEQFF. The DNA of the CDR3 is TGCGCCAGCAGCTTACAAGCGGGGGGGTCCTACAATGAGCAGTTCTTC. This chain joins TRBV5-1 and TRBJ2-1, with 10 nucleotides matching TRBD2. V trimming: 2 bases; J trimming: 1 base; junction bases outside the gene matches: 3. CDR3 length: 16 residues. The germline CDR1 and CDR2 sequences are SGHRS and YFSETQ.

The chain joins TRBV7-9 to TRBJ2-7, with 7 bases lining up with TRBD1. The CDR3 consists of 16 residues. The germline V gene has CDR1 SEHNR and CDR2 FQNEAQ (reference sequence). V lost 2 bases, J lost 2 bases, and 9 bases stayed unmatched. The CDR3 region is CASSLYPDRPTYEQYF. The DNA for the CDR3 is TGTGCCAGCAGCTTATATCCGGACAGGCCAACCTACGAGCAGTACTTC.

This chain links TRBV19 with TRBJ2-7; possible D gene TRBD1, 5 bases. Trimming removed 6 bases from V and 3 bases from J, with 18 bases in between. The CDR3 is 15 residues long. The V gene's germline CDR1 is LNHDA and CDR2 SQIVND (reference sequence). CDR3 bases: TGTGCCAGTAGCCCCTACTCGTCCCAGGGCTACGAGCAGTACTTC. It encodes CASSPYSSQGYEQYF.

V gene TRBV4-2 combines with J gene TRBJ2-1; 7 bases match TRBD2. Looked up from germline, CDR1 is LGHNA and CDR2 is YNFKEQ. The CDR3 runs 15 residues. After removal of 1 base from V and 0 bases from J, the junction contained 0 bases not matched to a gene. CDR3 protein: CASSQASGSYNEQFF. The CDR3 region has the DNA TGTGCCAGCAGCCAAGCTAGCGGCTCCTACAATGAGCAGTTCTTC.

J is TRBJ2-4 and V is TRBV25-1, with D unresolved. The V end lost 1 base, the J end lost 1 base, and 8 bases lay between the germline ends. The V gene's germline CDR1 is MGHDK and CDR2 SYGVNS. The CDR3 is 15 residues long. CDR3 sequence: CASSEFVRAKNIQYF. CDR3 DNA sequence: TGTGCCAGCAGTGAATTTGTCAGGGCCAAAAACATTCAGTACTTC.

The chain employs TRBV18 and TRBJ2-7; 9 bases are shared with TRBD2. In germline, CDR1 is KGHSH, CDR2 LQKENI. CDR3 length equals 18 residues. V gave up 1 base and J gave up 0 bases; unmatched junction bases: 10. In DNA form, the CDR3 reads TGTGCCAGCTCACCACGATCTAGCGGGGCTACCAACTCCTACGAGCAGTACTTC. Translation gives CASSPRSSGATNSYEQYF. The entire variable domain, with the rest obtained from reference TRBV18 and TRBJ2-7, is as follows: NAGVMQNPRHLVRRRGQEARLRCSPMKGHSHVYWYRQLPEEGLKFMVYLQKENIIDESGMPKERFSAEFPKEGPSILRIQQVVRGDSAAYFCASSPRSSGATNSYEQYFGPGTRLTVT.

The chain has TRBV7-9 and TRBJ2-3, with TRBD2 identical over 13 bases. The CDR3 is 16 residues long. The junction had 4 bases not matched to a gene; V was cut back by 5 bases and J by 2 bases. Germline CDR1 SEHNR, CDR2 FQNEAQ (reference sequence). CDR3 sequence: CASSTTSGGATDTQYF. In DNA form, the CDR3 reads TGTGCCAGCAGCACTACTAGCGGGGGGGCCACAGATACGCAGTATTTT.

This clone was counted between two and nine times. The chain employs TRBV30 and TRBJ1-1; the match to TRBD1 covers 9 bases. J was trimmed by 12 bases and V by 0 bases; bases with no gene match: 8. Per germline, CDR1 GTSNPN and CDR2 SVGIG (reference sequence). The CDR3 loop spans 13 amino acids. CDR3 sequence reads: CAWSVRRDRVTFF. For the CDR3, the DNA is TGTGCCTGGAGTGTAAGGCGGGACAGGGTTACTTTCTTT. The full variable domain, its missing parts supplied by reference TRBV30 and TRBJ1-1, is SQTIHQWPATLVQPVGSPLSLECTVEGTSNPNLYWYRQAAGRGLQLLFYSVGIGQISSEVPQNLSASRPQDRQFILSSKKLLLSDSGFYLCAWSVRRDRVTFFGQGTRLTVV.

The rearrangement links TRBV6-1 to TRBJ1-1, with D maybe TRBD1 (5 bases). The germline V and J ends were trimmed by 5 bases and 5 bases, with 15 bases remaining between them. CDR3 length: 14 residues. The V gene's germline CDR1 is MNHNS and CDR2 SASEGT. Here the CDR3 DNA reads TGTGCCAGCAGTTATTTCGGGGGTACAACTGAAGCTTTCTTT. Its protein product is CASSYFGGTTEAFF.

This clone was detected once. V usage is TRBV7-6 and J usage is TRBJ1-1, with D tentatively TRBD1 (5 bases). Germline V CDR1 and CDR2: SGHVS, FNYEAQ. V lost 5 bases and J 4 bases, leaving 17 bases between the germline ends. This CDR3 is built from 15 residues. CDR3 nucleotides: TGTGCCAGCAGCCTAGAGCAGGGTTTGTCCACTGAAGCTTTCTTT. Translation: CASSLEQGLSTEAFF.

V is TRBV19 and J is TRBJ1-5; D gene unclear. The CDR3 runs 15 residues. Trimming removed 3 bases from V and 0 bases from J, with 9 bases in between. The germline V gene has CDR1 LNHDA and CDR2 SQIVND (reference sequence). In DNA form, the CDR3 reads TGTGCCAGTAGTATTACAGAGTATAGCAATCAGCCCCAGCATTTT. This gives the protein CASSITEYSNQPQHF.

CDR3 in DNA: TGTGCCAGCAGCTTAAATGTGCGCTCTGGGGCCAACGTCCTGACTTTC. It encodes CASSLNVRSGANVLTF. The chain joins TRBV7-9 to TRBJ2-6; D gene uncertain. The CDR3 is 16 amino acids. Germline assignment: CDR1 SEHNR and CDR2 FQNEAQ (reference sequence). Trimming shortened V by 2 bases and J by 0 bases, and 8 bases separated the two germline ends.

The chain recombines TRBV9 with TRBJ1-6; TRBD1 might be the D (6 bases). The germline V and J ends were trimmed by 0 bases and 0 bases, with 13 bases remaining between them. Germline values: CDR1 SGDLS, CDR2 YYNGEE. CDR3 size: 18 residues. This CDR3 reads CASSVGQELSSYNSPLHF. The CDR3 DNA is TGTGCCAGCAGCGTAGGACAGGAATTATCCTCCTATAATTCACCCCTCCACTTT.

This chain joins TRBV7-3 and TRBJ1-2; 8 bases fit TRBD1. In germline, CDR1 is SGHTA, CDR2 FQGTGA. There are 13 residues in the CDR3. V shed 3 bases and J 7 bases; nucleotides not matched to a gene: 4. Here the CDR3 DNA reads TGTGCCAGCAGCTTCCGGGACAGGCGTGGCTACACCTTC. This gives the protein CASSFRDRRGYTF. The variable domain in full, with the rest retrieved from reference TRBV7-3 and TRBJ1-2, is GAGVSQTPSNKVTEKGKYVELRCDPISGHTALYWYRQSLGQGPEFLIYFQGTGAADDSGLPNDRFFAVRPEGSVSTLKIQRTERGDSAVYLCASSFRDRRGYTFGSGTRLTVV.

V usage is TRBV27 and J usage is TRBJ2-4; D may be TRBD1 (6 bases). There are 14 residues in the CDR3. Germline V lookup: CDR1 MNHEY, CDR2 SMNVEV (reference sequence). V was cut by 5 bases and J by 0 bases, with 8 bases left in between. Here the CDR3 reads CASSPRGAKNIQYF. CDR3 DNA: TGTGCCAGCAGTCCCAGGGGAGCCAAAAACATTCAGTACTTC.

This clone was picked up one time. This chain connects TRBV11-1 to TRBJ1-1, with TRBD1 matching over 8 bases. Germline CDR1 reads SGHAT; CDR2 reads FQDESV (reference sequence). This CDR3 comprises 11 residues. The junction had 4 bases not matched to a gene; V was cut back by 6 bases and J by 10 bases. The CDR3 loop is CASSRGTGAFF. As DNA, the CDR3 is TGTGCCAGCAGTCGCGGGACAGGAGCTTTCTTT. Supplemented by reference TRBV11-1 and TRBJ1-1, the full variable domain reads EAEVAQSPRYKITEKSQAVAFWCDPISGHATLYWYRQILGQGPELLVQFQDESVVDDSQLPKDRFSAERLKGVDSTLKIQPAELGDSAMYLCASSRGTGAFFGQGTRLTVV.

The chain is built from TRBV11-2 and TRBJ1-1; unclear D gene. CDR1 and CDR2 (germline): SGHAT, FQNNGV. Trimming pared 2 bases from V and 0 bases from J, leaving 7 bases between. The length of the CDR3 is 14 residues. The CDR3 region has the DNA TGTGCCAGCAGCTTATCCTTCTTGAACACTGAAGCTTTCTTT. It translates to CASSLSFLNTEAFF. The whole variable domain, filled in from reference TRBV11-2 and TRBJ1-1, reads EAGVAQSPRYKIIEKRQSVAFWCNPISGHATLYWYQQILGQGPKLLIQFQNNGVVDDSQLPKDRFSAERLKGVDSTLKIQPAKLEDSAVYLCASSLSFLNTEAFFGQGTRLTVV.

The genes are TRBV13 and TRBJ2-3, with D possibly TRBD2 on 7 matching bases. The germline V gene has CDR1 PRHDT and CDR2 FYEKMQ (reference sequence). The CDR3 sequence is 17 residues long. The V end lost 2 bases, the J end lost 3 bases, and 18 bases lay between the germline ends. CDR3 in amino acids: CASSLSRGGGATDTQYF. In DNA form, the CDR3 reads TGTGCCAGCAGCTTAAGTCGAGGGGGGGGCGCTACAGATACGCAGTATTTT.

This chain uses TRBV5-1 with TRBJ1-2, with TRBD1 matching over 7 bases. The trim removed 3 bases at V and 2 bases at J, leaving 7 bases unmatched. CDR1 and CDR2 (germline): SGHRS, YFSETQ. The CDR3 covers 15 residues. The CDR3 DNA reads as TGCGCCAGCAGCTCCTCGGGACAGCCAAACTATGGCTACACCTTC. This codes for CASSSSGQPNYGYTF.

J is TRBJ2-7 and V is TRBV6-1; TRBD2 agrees at 8 bases. The junction had 5 bases not matched to a gene; V was cut back by 3 bases and J by 7 bases. Per germline, CDR1 MNHNS and CDR2 SASEGT. The CDR3 has 13 residues. The CDR3 sequence: CASSDWRGAEQYF. DNA of the CDR3: TGTGCCAGCAGTGACTGGCGGGGGGCGGAGCAGTACTTC.